The rows below give T cell receptor beta chains drawn from one sample of a study of blood T cell repertoires in COVID-19. TCRdb keeps only in-frame clones here, not all; method: immunoSEQ multiplex PCR. Of roughly 260,000 clones in the sample, around nine tenths are singletons; the top ten hold under 3%. Sequencing was carried out using PBMCs or T cells enriched from blood (not recorded which). The receptors stem from a woman aged 18-29 years who had recovered from COVID-19. Both conserved end residues are part of each CDR3. D genes are given only for firm matches. The listing skips clone size in some rows; elsewhere it reads once, few, many or a size class.

clone_size | j_call | d_call | v_call | cdr3_nt | cdr3_aa
- | TRBJ2-3 | TRBD2 | TRBV4-1 | TGCGCCAGCAGCCAGGCGGGGGGTGTAGATACGCAGTATTTT | CASSQAGGVDTQYF
medium-sized | TRBJ1-1 | - | TRBV6-4 | TGTGCCAGCAGTGACTCTAGTCTTACTGAAGCTTTCTTT | CASSDSSLTEAFF
- | TRBJ2-7 | - | TRBV7-6 | TGTGCCAGCAGCTTAGTCCGTAAGGGGGTGAGGGAGCAGTACTTC | CASSLVRKGVREQYF
- | TRBJ2-3 | - | TRBV2 | TGTGCCAGCAGCCGTCTAGCGCCCGATTTCACAGATACGCAGTATTTT | CASSRLAPDFTDTQYF
once | TRBJ2-5 | TRBD2 | TRBV7-9 | TGTGCCAGCAGCCGGGAGGGGGAGACCCAGTACTTC | CASSREGETQYF
- | TRBJ1-2 | - | TRBV28 | TGTGCCAGCAGAGCGGGAGGGTCCTATGGCTACACCTTC | CASRAGGSYGYTF
once | TRBJ1-2 | TRBD1 | TRBV28 | TGTGCCAGCAGTTTCCGGGACAGACTCTTCCCCTATGGCTACACCTTC | CASSFRDRLFPYGYTF
- | TRBJ2-5 | - | TRBV3-1/TRBV3-2 | TGTGCCAGCAGCCAACTTGACTTTACCCAAGAGACCCAGTACTTC | CASSQLDFTQETQYF
- | TRBJ2-7 | TRBD2 | TRBV30 | TGTGCCTGGAGCGATGGACTAGCGGGATACTACGAGCAGTACTTC | CAWSDGLAGYYEQYF
- | TRBJ2-5 | TRBD1 | TRBV5-1 | TGCGCCAGCAGCTTACAGGGGTTCCAAGAGACCCAGTACTTC | CASSLQGFQETQYF
once | TRBJ1-5 | TRBD1 | TRBV27 | TGTGCCAGCAGTTCGTGGGGACAGGGTAGCAATCAGCCCCAGCATTTT | CASSSWGQGSNQPQHF
- | TRBJ1-4 | TRBD1 | TRBV6-1 | TGTGCCAGCAGTGAAAAGGAGACAGGGGGAGAAAAACTGTTTTTT | CASSEKETGGEKLFF
- | TRBJ2-2 | - | TRBV24-1 | TGTGCCACCAGTGATCCTCCCACCGGGGAGCTGTTTTTT | CATSDPPTGELFF
- | TRBJ1-2 | - | TRBV14 | TGTGCCAGCAGCTTGTCCCAATCCTATGGCTACACCTTC | CASSLSQSYGYTF
- | TRBJ1-5 | TRBD1 | TRBV28 | TGTGCCAGCAGCCCCGGGGACAGGGGGCTAAATCAGCCCCAGCATTTT | CASSPGDRGLNQPQHF
once | TRBJ2-1 | - | TRBV18 | TGTGCCAGCTCTCCGGGACAAGGGGTTATCGATGAGCAGTTCTTC | CASSPGQGVIDEQFF
- | TRBJ2-5 | - | TRBV9 | TGTGCCAGCAGCGTCGGTGAGGTCGTGCAAGAGACCCAGTACTTC | CASSVGEVVQETQYF
- | TRBJ2-3 | TRBD1 | TRBV5-1 | TGCGCCAGCAGCTTGTTTGGGACAGGGAGCACAGATACGCAGTATTTT | CASSLFGTGSTDTQYF
- | TRBJ1-6 | - | TRBV6-1 | TGTGCCAGCAGTGTTGTCAGGGGTACCTATAATTCACCCCTCCACTTT | CASSVVRGTYNSPLHF
- | TRBJ2-4 | - | TRBV7-2 | TGTGCCAGCAGCCCGAAGGACACCGTAAACATTCAGTACTTC | CASSPKDTVNIQYF
- | TRBJ1-1 | - | TRBV5-1 | TGCGCCAGCAGCCGCCTAGAGGGAATCGGTACTGAAGCTTTCTTT | CASSRLEGIGTEAFF
- | TRBJ2-3 | TRBD1 | TRBV5-1 | TGCGCCAGCAGCTACTTACAGGGGAGAACAGATACGCAGTATTTT | CASSYLQGRTDTQYF
- | TRBJ1-5 | - | TRBV27 | TGTGCCAGCAGAGACACCTCCGGGGGGAGCAATCAGCCCCAGCATTTT | CASRDTSGGSNQPQHF
- | TRBJ1-3 | - | TRBV5-1 | TGCGCCAGCAGTATAGGGGTCTCTGGAAACACCATATATTTT | CASSIGVSGNTIYF
- | TRBJ2-5 | TRBD2 | TRBV13 | TGTGCCAGCAGCGGTCGGGGGGGTGGACAAGAGACCCAGTACTTC | CASSGRGGGQETQYF
- | TRBJ1-1 | TRBD1 | TRBV11-3 | TGTGCCAGCAGCTTTGGGACAGGCCCGAACACTGAAGCTTTCTTT | CASSFGTGPNTEAFF
few | TRBJ1-1 | - | TRBV12-3/TRBV12-4 | TGTGCCAGCAGTTTTACTCAACCTGAAGCTTTCTTT | CASSFTQPEAFF
- | TRBJ2-3 | - | TRBV19 | TGTGCCAGTAGTATCCGGGGGAACCCGAGCACAGATACGCAGTATTTT | CASSIRGNPSTDTQYF
once | TRBJ1-5 | - | TRBV27 | TGTGCCAGCAGTTTATCGAACGGCGGGGTTCAGCCCCAGCATTTT | CASSLSNGGVQPQHF
- | TRBJ2-1 | - | TRBV4-2 | TGTGCCAGCAGCCTACTAGGGGGGGGAGGTTACAATGAGCAGTTCTTC | CASSLLGGGGYNEQFF
once | TRBJ1-2 | TRBD1 | TRBV7-2 | TGTGCCAGCAGCCCCCAGGGGGTTCTCAACTATGGCTACACCTTC | CASSPQGVLNYGYTF
- | TRBJ1-6 | - | TRBV9 | TGTGCCAGCAGCGTAAGTGACAGAAGCAAAAATTCACCCCTCCACTTT | CASSVSDRSKNSPLHF
- | TRBJ1-5 | TRBD1 | TRBV24-1 | TGTGCCACCTGGGGGACAGATTATAGCAATCAGCCCCAGCATTTT | CATWGTDYSNQPQHF
- | TRBJ1-4 | TRBD1 | TRBV11-2 | TGTGCCAGCAGCTTAGATCACTTGGGACAGTGGGTAAAACTGTTTTTT | CASSLDHLGQWVKLFF
- | TRBJ1-2 | - | TRBV3-1/TRBV3-2 | TGTGCCAGCAGCCGTCTGAGTTCAGGGGCGCGGTTCTATGGCTACACCTTC | CASSRLSSGARFYGYTF
- | TRBJ2-7 | TRBD2 | TRBV15 | TGTGCCACCAGCAGCGATTACATGCGGGGGGACGAGCAGTACTTC | CATSSDYMRGDEQYF
- | TRBJ2-7 | - | TRBV6-5 | TGTGCCAGCAGAGGTTGGGGACCTGCGGGGGAGCAGTACTTC | CASRGWGPAGEQYF
- | TRBJ2-7 | - | TRBV6-5 | TGTGCCAGCAGCGACACCTTCGACTCCTACGAGCAGTACTTC | CASSDTFDSYEQYF
- | TRBJ2-1 | - | TRBV11-3 | TGTGCCAGCAGCTTAGACACGCTAAGGGGTGAGCAGTTCTTC | CASSLDTLRGEQFF